The rows below give T cell receptor beta chains drawn from one sample of a study of T cell changes during pregnancy in multiple sclerosis. The data were produced by immunoSEQ multiplex PCR, yet TCRdb's version contains in-frame clones alone and is incomplete. The table records around 70,000 clones, approximately 94% of them present only once. The sample in question was peripheral blood, obtained in the third trimester of pregnancy. The receptors were sampled from a female donor with multiple sclerosis, enrolled in a pregnancy study. CDR3s include the opening cysteine and the closing phenylalanine or tryptophan. The order of the fields is V gene, CDR3 length, J gene, D gene, clone size, CDR3 protein, CDR3 DNA. The D gene is left open where the match is weak. Part of the rows lack a size; the others show once, few, many or a class for expanded clones.

v_call: TRBV7-3
cdr3_length: 13
j_call: TRBJ1-1
d_call: .
clone_size: .
cdr3_aa: CASSLTGSGEAFF
cdr3_nt: TGTGCCAGCAGCCTGACAGGCTCTGGTGAAGCTTTCTTT

v_call: TRBV7-2
cdr3_length: 17
j_call: TRBJ2-3
d_call: TRBD2
clone_size: once
cdr3_aa: CASSLALAGGPYATQYF
cdr3_nt: TGTGCCAGCAGCTTAGCGTTGGCGGGGGGGCCGTATGCTACGCAGTATTTT

v_call: TRBV29-1
cdr3_length: 13
j_call: TRBJ1-1
d_call: TRBD1
clone_size: .
cdr3_aa: CSTGTGANTEAFF
cdr3_nt: TGCAGCACAGGGACAGGGGCGAACACTGAAGCTTTCTTT

v_call: TRBV7-9
cdr3_length: 17
j_call: TRBJ2-3
d_call: TRBD2
clone_size: .
cdr3_aa: CASSSLTSGGGTDTQYF
cdr3_nt: TGTGCCAGCAGCTCGCTGACTAGCGGGGGGGGCACAGATACGCAGTATTTT

v_call: TRBV6-5
cdr3_length: 16
j_call: TRBJ2-7
d_call: TRBD2
clone_size: .
cdr3_aa: CASSYEPTSGPYEQYF
cdr3_nt: TGTGCCAGCAGTTACGAACCGACTAGCGGCCCCTACGAGCAGTACTTC

v_call: TRBV5-1
cdr3_length: 15
j_call: TRBJ2-3
d_call: .
clone_size: .
cdr3_aa: CASSLGGGYTDTQYF
cdr3_nt: TGCGCCAGCAGCTTGGGTGGGGGGTACACAGATACGCAGTATTTT

v_call: TRBV4-3
cdr3_length: 15
j_call: TRBJ1-2
d_call: TRBD1
clone_size: .
cdr3_aa: CASSPGEGATYGYTF
cdr3_nt: TGCGCCAGCAGCCCCGGAGAGGGGGCCACCTATGGCTACACCTTC

v_call: TRBV30
cdr3_length: 14
j_call: TRBJ2-5
d_call: .
clone_size: .
cdr3_aa: CAWSVWQGRETQYF
cdr3_nt: TGTGCCTGGAGTGTATGGCAGGGTCGGGAGACCCAGTACTTC

v_call: TRBV7-2
cdr3_length: 16
j_call: TRBJ2-4
d_call: .
clone_size: .
cdr3_aa: CASSPGIALAKNIQYF
cdr3_nt: TGTGCCAGCAGCCCGGGTATCGCGCTGGCCAAAAACATTCAGTACTTC

v_call: TRBV5-5
cdr3_length: 15
j_call: TRBJ2-7
d_call: .
clone_size: .
cdr3_aa: CASSQREDPSYEQYF
cdr3_nt: TGTGCCAGCAGCCAGAGGGAGGATCCTTCCTACGAGCAGTACTTC

v_call: TRBV5-4
cdr3_length: 15
j_call: TRBJ2-7
d_call: .
clone_size: .
cdr3_aa: CASSLWAKDPYEQYF
cdr3_nt: TGTGCCAGCAGCTTGTGGGCAAAGGATCCCTACGAGCAGTACTTC

v_call: TRBV21-1
cdr3_length: 14
j_call: TRBJ1-5
d_call: .
clone_size: .
cdr3_aa: CASSQNRVHQPQHF
cdr3_nt: TGTGCCAGCAGCCAGAACAGGGTCCATCAGCCCCAGCATTTT

v_call: TRBV7-3
cdr3_length: 13
j_call: TRBJ1-1
d_call: TRBD1
clone_size: .
cdr3_aa: CASSLDRVTEAFF
cdr3_nt: TGTGCCAGCAGCTTAGACAGGGTAACTGAAGCTTTCTTT

v_call: TRBV6-6
cdr3_length: 14
j_call: TRBJ1-4
d_call: TRBD1
clone_size: few
cdr3_aa: CASSQTGIGEKLFF
cdr3_nt: TGTGCCAGCAGTCAGACAGGGATCGGGGAAAAACTGTTTTTT

v_call: TRBV2
cdr3_length: 15
j_call: TRBJ2-2
d_call: TRBD2
clone_size: .
cdr3_aa: CASSRRGANTGELFF
cdr3_nt: TGTGCCAGCAGCAGGCGGGGGGCTAACACCGGGGAGCTGTTTTTT

v_call: TRBV19
cdr3_length: 17
j_call: TRBJ2-7
d_call: TRBD1
clone_size: .
cdr3_aa: CASSPLSGTGLSYEQYF
cdr3_nt: TGTGCCAGTAGTCCGTTGTCCGGGACAGGACTATCCTACGAGCAGTACTTC

v_call: TRBV4-2
cdr3_length: 13
j_call: TRBJ2-5
d_call: TRBD2
clone_size: .
cdr3_aa: CASSRGEGETQYF
cdr3_nt: TGTGCCAGCAGCCGAGGGGAGGGGGAGACCCAGTACTTC

v_call: TRBV7-9
cdr3_length: 16
j_call: TRBJ2-7
d_call: TRBD2
clone_size: .
cdr3_aa: CASSTWTSGENYEQYF
cdr3_nt: TGTGCCAGCAGCACCTGGACTAGCGGGGAGAACTACGAGCAGTACTTC

v_call: TRBV13
cdr3_length: 16
j_call: TRBJ2-7
d_call: TRBD1
clone_size: .
cdr3_aa: CASTLTRTGRPREQYF
cdr3_nt: TGTGCCAGCACCCTTACTAGGACAGGGAGACCTCGCGAGCAGTACTTC

v_call: TRBV6-5
cdr3_length: 12
j_call: TRBJ2-1
d_call: TRBD1
clone_size: .
cdr3_aa: CASTPGGDEQFF
cdr3_nt: TGTGCCAGCACCCCAGGGGGCGATGAGCAGTTCTTC

v_call: TRBV7-9
cdr3_length: 15
j_call: TRBJ1-4
d_call: TRBD1
clone_size: .
cdr3_aa: CASRSTTGRNEKLFF
cdr3_nt: TGTGCCAGCAGAAGTACGACAGGGCGAAATGAAAAACTGTTTTTT

v_call: TRBV5-1
cdr3_length: 19
j_call: TRBJ1-2
d_call: TRBD1
clone_size: .
cdr3_aa: CASSLAGGTGGLKAYGYTF
cdr3_nt: TGCGCCAGCAGCTTGGCCGGCGGGACAGGGGGCCTTAAAGCCTATGGCTACACCTTC

v_call: TRBV18
cdr3_length: 15
j_call: TRBJ1-6
d_call: .
clone_size: .
cdr3_aa: CASSPLSGPNSPLHF
cdr3_nt: TGTGCCAGCTCACCACTTTCAGGGCCTAATTCACCCCTCCACTTT

v_call: TRBV6-6
cdr3_length: 14
j_call: TRBJ1-4
d_call: .
clone_size: .
cdr3_aa: CASTSAGGHEKLFF
cdr3_nt: TGTGCCAGCACCTCTGCTGGGGGCCACGAAAAACTGTTTTTT

v_call: TRBV7-9
cdr3_length: 16
j_call: TRBJ2-7
d_call: TRBD1
clone_size: .
cdr3_aa: CASSFSDRGLGYEQYF
cdr3_nt: TGTGCCAGCAGCTTCTCGGACAGGGGGCTTGGCTACGAGCAGTACTTC

v_call: TRBV4-2
cdr3_length: 17
j_call: TRBJ1-2
d_call: TRBD1
clone_size: .
cdr3_aa: CASSQQGVGQLSYGYTF
cdr3_nt: TGTGCCAGCAGCCAACAGGGGGTCGGGCAGCTATCCTATGGCTACACCTTC

v_call: TRBV6-5
cdr3_length: 15
j_call: TRBJ2-3
d_call: TRBD1
clone_size: .
cdr3_aa: CASTQQGAPTDTQYF
cdr3_nt: TGTGCCAGCACTCAACAGGGGGCGCCCACAGATACGCAGTATTTT

v_call: TRBV2
cdr3_length: 13
j_call: TRBJ2-5
d_call: TRBD2
clone_size: .
cdr3_aa: CATRAGARETQYF
cdr3_nt: TGTGCCACCAGAGCGGGGGCTAGGGAGACCCAGTACTTC